Listed below are T cell receptor beta chains from one sample, sequenced in a study of Ad26.COV2.S vaccination and SARS-CoV-2 variants. Profiled with immunoSEQ multiplex PCR; TCRdb holds only in-frame clones, not every one. The profile shows roughly 450,000 clones, 90% of them singletons. The sample consisted of peripheral blood, taken in a trial of Ad26.COV2.S vaccine versus placebo. Source of these receptors: a person aged 18-65 years who received the Ad26.COV2.S COVID-19 vaccine or a placebo. CDR3s include the opening cysteine and the closing phenylalanine or tryptophan. Fields, in order: D gene, J gene, clone size, V gene, CDR3 protein, CDR3 DNA. A D gene is named only where the DNA matches it firmly. Rows give clone size only sometimes, using once, few, many, or a class for an expanded clone.

d_gene: .
j_gene: TRBJ2-7
abundance: .
v_gene: TRBV30
CDR3aa: CAWSAVGGKQYF
CDR3nt: TGTGCCTGGAGCGCAGTGGGGGGTAAGCAGTACTTC

d_gene: TRBD2
j_gene: TRBJ2-1
abundance: .
v_gene: TRBV13
CDR3aa: CASTSRGGEGPLNEQFF
CDR3nt: TGTGCCAGCACCTCCCGGGGGGGGGAGGGCCCTCTGAATGAGCAGTTCTTC

d_gene: .
j_gene: TRBJ1-1
abundance: .
v_gene: TRBV6-4
CDR3aa: CASSDPQRRTFF
CDR3nt: TGTGCCAGCAGTGACCCCCAGAGGAGAACTTTCTTT

d_gene: TRBD2
j_gene: TRBJ2-3
abundance: .
v_gene: TRBV15
CDR3aa: CATSRAAPAGGPDTQYF
CDR3nt: TGTGCCACCAGCAGAGCGGCCCCAGCGGGAGGGCCAGATACGCAGTATTTT

d_gene: .
j_gene: TRBJ2-7
abundance: .
v_gene: TRBV5-5
CDR3aa: CASSYYRSSYEQYF
CDR3nt: TGTGCCAGCAGCTATTACAGGAGCTCCTACGAGCAGTACTTC

d_gene: .
j_gene: TRBJ2-2
abundance: .
v_gene: TRBV4-3
CDR3aa: CASSQEHRFSGELFF
CDR3nt: TGCGCCAGCAGCCAAGAACATCGCTTTTCCGGGGAGCTGTTTTTT

d_gene: .
j_gene: TRBJ1-2
abundance: .
v_gene: TRBV25-1
CDR3aa: CASSDGADSIYGYTF
CDR3nt: TGTGCCAGCAGTGATGGTGCCGACAGTATATATGGCTACACCTTC

d_gene: TRBD1
j_gene: TRBJ1-5
abundance: .
v_gene: TRBV15
CDR3aa: CATSRVRQGPSSNQPQHF
CDR3nt: TGTGCCACCAGCAGAGTTCGACAGGGGCCCTCCTCCAATCAGCCCCAGCATTTT

d_gene: .
j_gene: TRBJ2-3
abundance: .
v_gene: TRBV18
CDR3aa: CASSNTQDTQYF
CDR3nt: TGTGCCAGCTCAAACACCCAAGATACGCAGTATTTT

d_gene: .
j_gene: TRBJ2-1
abundance: .
v_gene: TRBV2
CDR3aa: CASDAGTGSYNEQFF
CDR3nt: TGTGCCAGCGATGCAGGTACGGGCTCCTACAATGAGCAGTTCTTC

d_gene: TRBD2
j_gene: TRBJ2-1
abundance: .
v_gene: TRBV11-2
CDR3aa: CASSRQLAGDEQFF
CDR3nt: TGTGCCAGCAGCAGACAACTAGCGGGAGACGAGCAGTTCTTC

d_gene: TRBD1
j_gene: TRBJ1-1
abundance: .
v_gene: TRBV29-1
CDR3aa: CSVAGTGFEAFF
CDR3nt: TGCAGCGTAGCCGGGACAGGGTTCGAAGCTTTCTTT

d_gene: .
j_gene: TRBJ1-2
abundance: .
v_gene: TRBV28
CDR3aa: CASSLQGTGGYGYTF
CDR3nt: TGTGCCAGCAGTTTACAGGGAACTGGGGGGTATGGCTACACCTTC

d_gene: TRBD1
j_gene: TRBJ1-1
abundance: .
v_gene: TRBV6-2/TRBV6-3
CDR3aa: CASSYGRGENTEAFF
CDR3nt: TGTGCCAGCAGTTATGGCAGGGGGGAAAACACTGAAGCTTTCTTT

d_gene: TRBD1
j_gene: TRBJ1-2
abundance: .
v_gene: TRBV19
CDR3aa: CASSQGTGEYGYTF
CDR3nt: TGTGCCAGTAGTCAAGGGACAGGGGAGTATGGCTACACCTTC

d_gene: .
j_gene: TRBJ2-7
abundance: .
v_gene: TRBV28
CDR3aa: CASSFTGSEQYF
CDR3nt: TGTGCCAGCAGTTTTACAGGGTCCGAGCAGTACTTC

d_gene: .
j_gene: TRBJ2-6
abundance: .
v_gene: TRBV2
CDR3aa: CARRDSGANVLTF
CDR3nt: TGTGCCAGACGGGACTCTGGGGCCAACGTCCTGACTTTC

d_gene: .
j_gene: TRBJ2-5
abundance: .
v_gene: TRBV6-2/TRBV6-3
CDR3aa: CASSTEGPLPQETQYF
CDR3nt: TGTGCCAGCAGTACGGAGGGACCGCTCCCCCAAGAGACCCAGTACTTC

d_gene: .
j_gene: TRBJ1-2
abundance: .
v_gene: TRBV20-1
CDR3aa: CSGGAHYGYTF
CDR3nt: TGCAGTGGGGGGGCCCACTATGGCTACACCTTC

d_gene: .
j_gene: TRBJ2-7
abundance: .
v_gene: TRBV7-2
CDR3aa: CASSLAILEGEQYF
CDR3nt: TGTGCCAGCAGCTTAGCTATTTTGGAAGGCGAGCAGTACTTC

d_gene: TRBD2
j_gene: TRBJ2-1
abundance: .
v_gene: TRBV3-1/TRBV3-2
CDR3aa: CASSQGLVAGHNEQFF
CDR3nt: TGTGCCAGCAGCCAAGGGCTGGTAGCGGGCCACAATGAGCAGTTCTTC

d_gene: .
j_gene: TRBJ1-1
abundance: .
v_gene: TRBV2
CDR3aa: CASSEGWTEAFF
CDR3nt: TGTGCCAGCAGTGAGGGCTGGACTGAAGCTTTCTTT

d_gene: .
j_gene: TRBJ1-3
abundance: .
v_gene: TRBV2
CDR3aa: CASSEVGNTIYF
CDR3nt: TGTGCCAGCAGTGAAGTTGGAAACACCATATATTTT

d_gene: .
j_gene: TRBJ2-7
abundance: .
v_gene: TRBV19
CDR3aa: CASTFMGAYEQYF
CDR3nt: TGTGCCAGTACCTTTATGGGGGCCTACGAGCAGTACTTC

d_gene: .
j_gene: TRBJ2-7
abundance: .
v_gene: TRBV27
CDR3aa: CASSLWGNSYEQYF
CDR3nt: TGTGCCAGCAGTTTGTGGGGAAACTCCTACGAGCAGTACTTC

d_gene: .
j_gene: TRBJ1-5
abundance: .
v_gene: TRBV19
CDR3aa: CASSGSNQPQHF
CDR3nt: TGTGCCAGCAGTGGAAGCAATCAGCCCCAGCATTTT

d_gene: .
j_gene: TRBJ1-5
abundance: .
v_gene: TRBV19
CDR3aa: CASSQTGIVQPQHF
CDR3nt: TGTGCCAGTAGTCAGACAGGTATTGTCCAGCCCCAGCATTTT

d_gene: .
j_gene: TRBJ2-6
abundance: once
v_gene: TRBV7-2
CDR3aa: CASSLGEGANVLTF
CDR3nt: TGTGCCAGCAGCTTAGGGGAAGGGGCCAACGTCCTGACTTTC

d_gene: TRBD1
j_gene: TRBJ1-4
abundance: .
v_gene: TRBV27
CDR3aa: CASSRQGGEKLFF
CDR3nt: TGTGCCAGCAGCAGACAGGGTGGTGAAAAACTGTTTTTT

d_gene: .
j_gene: TRBJ2-3
abundance: .
v_gene: TRBV12-3/TRBV12-4
CDR3aa: CASSFSTDTQYF
CDR3nt: TGTGCCAGCAGTTTCTCCACAGATACGCAGTATTTT

d_gene: .
j_gene: TRBJ1-5
abundance: .
v_gene: TRBV4-1
CDR3aa: CASSQVRSRNQPQHF
CDR3nt: TGCGCCAGCAGCCAAGTTCGCAGCCGCAATCAGCCCCAGCATTTT

d_gene: TRBD1
j_gene: TRBJ1-2
abundance: .
v_gene: TRBV25-1
CDR3aa: CASSNMGTGGYGYTF
CDR3nt: TGTGCCAGCAGTAATATGGGGACAGGGGGCTATGGCTACACCTTC

d_gene: TRBD1
j_gene: TRBJ1-2
abundance: .
v_gene: TRBV3-1/TRBV3-2
CDR3aa: CASSQDQQGAGGYTF
CDR3nt: TGTGCCAGCAGCCAAGATCAACAGGGGGCAGGTGGCTACACCTTC

d_gene: TRBD2
j_gene: TRBJ2-1
abundance: .
v_gene: TRBV7-2
CDR3aa: CASSSTTLTSGRALEQFF
CDR3nt: TGTGCCAGCAGCTCGACGACCTTGACTAGCGGGAGGGCCTTAGAGCAGTTCTTC

d_gene: .
j_gene: TRBJ2-7
abundance: .
v_gene: TRBV30
CDR3aa: CAWGSGPWYEQYF
CDR3nt: TGTGCCTGGGGGTCCGGGCCTTGGTACGAGCAGTACTTC

d_gene: TRBD2
j_gene: TRBJ2-7
abundance: .
v_gene: TRBV4-3
CDR3aa: CASSQDFSGRNEQYF
CDR3nt: TGCGCCAGCAGCCAAGATTTTAGCGGGAGGAACGAGCAGTACTTC

d_gene: .
j_gene: TRBJ2-1
abundance: .
v_gene: TRBV5-4
CDR3aa: CASSLDPSSYNEQFF
CDR3nt: TGTGCCAGCAGCTTGGACCCTAGCTCCTACAATGAGCAGTTCTTC

d_gene: .
j_gene: TRBJ2-1
abundance: .
v_gene: TRBV15
CDR3aa: CATSRTGAYNEQFF
CDR3nt: TGTGCCACCAGCAGGACAGGAGCATACAATGAGCAGTTCTTC

d_gene: TRBD2
j_gene: TRBJ2-1
abundance: .
v_gene: TRBV11-3
CDR3aa: CASSPRGTSGSNEQFF
CDR3nt: TGTGCCAGCAGCCCAAGGGGGACTAGCGGGAGCAATGAGCAGTTCTTC

d_gene: .
j_gene: TRBJ1-1
abundance: .
v_gene: TRBV24-1
CDR3aa: CATSDPRAGGTEAFF
CDR3nt: TGTGCCACCAGTGATCCCAGAGCCGGGGGCACTGAAGCTTTCTTT

d_gene: TRBD1
j_gene: TRBJ1-5
abundance: .
v_gene: TRBV28
CDR3aa: CASSTGQGGNQPQHF
CDR3nt: TGTGCCAGCAGCACAGGACAGGGGGGCAATCAGCCCCAGCATTTT

d_gene: TRBD1
j_gene: TRBJ2-7
abundance: once
v_gene: TRBV4-1
CDR3aa: CASSLRQGPTYEQYF
CDR3nt: TGCGCCAGCAGCCTCCGACAGGGACCAACCTACGAGCAGTACTTC

d_gene: TRBD1
j_gene: TRBJ1-2
abundance: .
v_gene: TRBV11-2
CDR3aa: CASSRGQGARYGYTF
CDR3nt: TGTGCCAGCAGTAGGGGACAGGGGGCGCGGTATGGCTACACCTTC

d_gene: .
j_gene: TRBJ2-2
abundance: .
v_gene: TRBV27
CDR3aa: CASGAGELFF
CDR3nt: TGTGCCAGCGGGGCCGGGGAGCTGTTTTTT

d_gene: TRBD2
j_gene: TRBJ2-5
abundance: .
v_gene: TRBV29-1
CDR3aa: CSGRATSGSLGETQYF
CDR3nt: TGCAGCGGACGGGCGACTAGCGGGAGTCTTGGAGAGACCCAGTACTTC

d_gene: .
j_gene: TRBJ2-2
abundance: .
v_gene: TRBV28
CDR3aa: CASITGRYTGELFF
CDR3nt: TGTGCCAGCATCACAGGGCGGTACACCGGGGAGCTGTTTTTT

d_gene: TRBD1
j_gene: TRBJ2-7
abundance: few
v_gene: TRBV4-1
CDR3aa: CASSHNPRDRSYEQYF
CDR3nt: TGCGCCAGCAGCCACAACCCCCGGGACAGGAGCTACGAGCAGTACTTC

d_gene: .
j_gene: TRBJ1-1
abundance: few
v_gene: TRBV3-1/TRBV3-2
CDR3aa: CASSQGNVGEAFF
CDR3nt: TGTGCCAGCAGCCAAGGTAACGTAGGTGAGGCTTTCTTT

d_gene: TRBD2
j_gene: TRBJ2-3
abundance: .
v_gene: TRBV11-2
CDR3aa: CASSRWPSGSSTDTQYF
CDR3nt: TGTGCCAGCAGCCGATGGCCGAGCGGGAGTAGTACAGATACGCAGTATTTT

d_gene: .
j_gene: TRBJ2-3
abundance: .
v_gene: TRBV27
CDR3aa: CASSLRLVDTQYF
CDR3nt: TGTGCCAGCAGTTTAAGGCTGGTAGATACGCAGTATTTT

d_gene: TRBD1
j_gene: TRBJ1-1
abundance: .
v_gene: TRBV27
CDR3aa: CASSTYRGLLSTEAFF
CDR3nt: TGTGCCAGCAGTACCTACAGGGGTCTACTAAGCACTGAAGCTTTCTTT

d_gene: TRBD1
j_gene: TRBJ1-4
abundance: .
v_gene: TRBV4-3
CDR3aa: CASSQPGQGAEKLFF
CDR3nt: TGCGCCAGCAGCCAGCCGGGACAGGGGGCGGAAAAACTGTTTTTT

d_gene: .
j_gene: TRBJ2-7
abundance: few
v_gene: TRBV28
CDR3aa: CASSPISPYEQYF
CDR3nt: TGTGCCAGCAGTCCAATCAGCCCCTACGAGCAGTACTTC

d_gene: .
j_gene: TRBJ2-1
abundance: .
v_gene: TRBV27
CDR3aa: CASSTPTSGAREQFF
CDR3nt: TGTGCCAGCAGTACTCCAACCTCAGGAGCTAGGGAGCAGTTCTTC

d_gene: .
j_gene: TRBJ1-5
abundance: .
v_gene: TRBV2
CDR3aa: CASSGGYSNQPQHF
CDR3nt: TGTGCCAGCAGTGGTGGGTATAGCAATCAGCCCCAGCATTTT

d_gene: .
j_gene: TRBJ2-4
abundance: .
v_gene: TRBV6-1
CDR3aa: CASSELRAPGNIQYF
CDR3nt: TGTGCCAGCAGTGAATTGAGGGCGCCGGGAAACATTCAGTACTTC

d_gene: .
j_gene: TRBJ1-2
abundance: few
v_gene: TRBV19
CDR3aa: CASTWTANYGYTF
CDR3nt: TGTGCCAGTACCTGGACGGCGAACTATGGCTACACCTTC